This T cell receptor (beta chain) was captured by sequencing in a study of CD8 T cells in ankylosing spondylitis. This CDR3 comprises 16 residues. V gave up 5 bases and J gave up 4 bases, with 17 bases separating them. Germline CDR1 SGHAT, CDR2 FQNNGV. General study points: Seemingly distinctive of ankylosing spondylitis blood was a TCR beta motif formed by eight highly homologous variants. Matched ankylosing spondylitis synovial fluid reportedly contained a significantly enriched population of disease-linked clones. Before this, some motif variants had been reported in reactive arthritis synovial fluid and blood.

A remark on this clonotype: Its antigen is undetermined.

Molecular-barcoded quantitative 5'-RACE produced these TCR beta libraries. TCRdb reprocessed the 5' RACE reads with MiXCR, giving one entry per CDR3 protein. The table shows 700,000 to 1,000,000 distinct CDR3 sequences, with about 11% occurring only once. The V gene is TRBV11-2, the J gene TRBJ2-2, with D possibly being TRBD1 (7 bases). This clonotype was obtained from a male donor with ankylosing spondylitis. The sample was blood, either unsorted or a sorted T cell fraction (not recorded which). The CDR3 sequence: CASSRRRDSPTGELFF. CDR3 sequence (DNA): TGTGCCAGCAGCCGTAGGAGGGACAGTCCCACCGGGGAGCTGTTTTTT.